A selection of T cell receptor beta chains follows, all from one sample in a study of T-cell reconstitution after alpha-beta-depleted transplantation in children. One entry per CDR3 protein, called by TCRdb with MiXCR from the PCR reads. The profile shows about 460,000 distinct CDR3 sequences, 10% of them singletons. The material was PBMCs, obtained before TCRalphabeta/CD19-depleted stem cell transplant. Receptors originate from a child aged 2 to 10 with inherited bone marrow failure, due to receive a stem cell transplant. CDR3s include the opening cysteine and the closing phenylalanine or tryptophan. Each record gives: D gene, clone size, V gene, J gene, CDR3 DNA, CDR3 protein. The D gene is left open where the match is weak. Not every row has a clone size; where given, it reads once, few, many or a size class.

TRBD2	many	TRBV3-1	TRBJ2-2	TGTGCCAGCAGCCCTGGGACTAGCGGTTCCCGGACCGGGGAGCTGTTTTTT	CASSPGTSGSRTGELFF
TRBD2	.	TRBV2	TRBJ2-7	TGTGCCAGCAGTACGGGACTAGCGTCCGAGCAGTACTTC	CASSTGLASEQYF
TRBD2	many	TRBV9	TRBJ2-7	TGTGCCAGCAGCGTAAGACCACTAGCGGGAGAAAGCGAGCATTACTTC	CASSVRPLAGESEHYF
TRBD2	many	TRBV11-2	TRBJ2-7	TGTGCCAGCAGCTCGGGACTAGCGGGAGTGAGGGAGCAGTACTTC	CASSSGLAGVREQYF
.	.	TRBV12-3/TRBV12-4	TRBJ2-5	TGTGCCAGCAGTTTTCTAGGGATTGAGACCCAGTACTTC	CASSFLGIETQYF
.	many	TRBV18	TRBJ2-5	TGTGCCAGCTCACCACCATCGTACCAAGAGACCCAGTACTTC	CASSPPSYQETQYF
TRBD2	many	TRBV27	TRBJ2-7	TGTGCGACGGGGGTAGCGGGAGGCTACGAGCAGTACTTC	CATGVAGGYEQYF
.	many	TRBV5-1	TRBJ2-2	TGCGCCAGTCGGACCGACGGTGGCACCGGGGAGCTGTTTTTT	CASRTDGGTGELFF
.	.	TRBV3-1	TRBJ2-7	TGTGCCAGCAGCCAGTACCGCAGCTCCTACAATGAGCAGTACTTC	CASSQYRSSYNEQYF
.	many	TRBV27	TRBJ1-3	TGTGCCAGCAGTGACGGGACGTCTGGAAACACCATATATTTT	CASSDGTSGNTIYF
.	.	TRBV5-4	TRBJ1-4	TGTGCCAGCAGCTTGCGACAGTTACCTAATGAAAAACTGTTTTTT	CASSLRQLPNEKLFF
.	many	TRBV20-1	TRBJ2-7	TGCAGTGCTAGATCTGGGCCAGTGGAAGAGCAGTACTTC	CSARSGPVEEQYF
.	few	TRBV7-9	TRBJ2-1	TGTGCCAGTCCCCCAACACGCCTCAGGGAGCAGTTCTTC	CASPPTRLREQFF
.	many	TRBV6-5	TRBJ2-7	TGTGCCAGCAGCATCCTAGGGGGAGTCTCTAACGAGCAGTACTTC	CASSILGGVSNEQYF
TRBD2	.	TRBV5-4	TRBJ2-1	TGTGCCAGCAGCTTGGTGGCTAGCGGGAGGGCTGAGCAGTTCTTC	CASSLVASGRAEQFF
TRBD1	many	TRBV6-5	TRBJ2-2	TGTGCCAGCAGTTACTCCTCGGGGCAGGGGGCGAACACCGGGGAGCTGTTTTTT	CASSYSSGQGANTGELFF
.	many	TRBV28	TRBJ2-7	TGTGCCAGCACCCTAAACCACGCCTACGAGCAGTACTTC	CASTLNHAYEQYF
.	many	TRBV20-1	TRBJ1-1	TGCAGGGAGGGGCAGGGAAATGCTGAAGCTTTCTTT	CREGQGNAEAFF